Below, one T cell receptor beta chain is given with its context. This receptor's antigen is unknown. No base quality values were provided; no much bigger clone lies one nucleotide off. The immunoSEQ hsTCRbeta Kit was used to sequence TCR beta CDR3 regions from DNA. The original methods were these. The ImmunoSEQ Analyzer was used to analyse the TCR sequencing data. T cell clonality was defined as 1 minus Pielou's evenness, calculated on productive rearrangements. T cell diversity was measured with the inverse Simpson index on productive templates. T cell density was TCR beta template counts normalized to usable DNA, estimated by amplifying and sequencing housekeeping genes. Two-sided Kruskal-Wallis tests were used to compare TCR metrics between histologic stages. TCRdb mirrors the immuneACCESS table, restricted to in-frame sequences. Some clones are absent from its copies; in checked studies, under half trace to an unresolved V gene, and the reason for the others is unknown. V, J and clone size are taken as reported in that table, and D and trimming were inferred from the DNA itself. The sample contains roughly 4,100 clones, roughly 83% of them found a single time. Together, the top ten hold about 3% of the sample.

This specimen belongs to a study of immune evolution from preneoplasia to lung adenocarcinoma (dated by TCRdb to about 2021). General notes on the study: HLA loss of heterozygosity was found in approximately 7.6% of AIS, around 14% of MIA and about 32% of ADC lesions, and in no AAH lesions. The study profiled immune contexture across lung adenocarcinoma precursors and invasive adenocarcinoma using immune gene expression, TCR sequencing and multiplex immunofluorescence. Resected precursor lesions (AAH, AIS, MIA) and invasive adenocarcinomas were compared with paired morphologically normal lung tissue. The sample size depended on which specimens were available, not on a prior power calculation. The immune data were integrated with whole exome sequencing and methylation data from the same cohort of nodules. A total of 50 to 55 patients with pulmonary nodules who underwent surgical resection were included in the overall cohort. A total of 40 to 60 patients contributed TCR sequencing data. The study reported that around 100 samples were used for TCR sequencing. POLYSOLVER was used to infer class I HLA alleles from exome data, and LOHHLA was used to detect allele-specific HLA loss.

Trimmed from V: 3 bases; trimmed from J: 5 bases; junction bases lacking a gene match: 6. Sequences MNHEY (CDR1) and SMNVEV (CDR2) are obtained from the germline V gene (reference sequence). The CDR3 runs 15 residues from the cysteine to the phenylalanine. Of all the DNA, just the CDR3 is kept, 45 bases in frame from base 1. Study-level results and caveats: All patients were from Japan and China, so applicability to Western populations was uncertain. Normal lung had the highest top T cell clone frequencies, and these frequencies appeared to fall progressively from AAH through AIS, MIA and invasive adenocarcinoma. Compared with EGFR-mutant or double wild-type lesions, KRAS-mutant nodules had the highest T cell clonality. Clonality was highest in normal lung, while later-stage lesions appeared to have lower clonality but higher T cell density and diversity. The findings were based on association rather than direct causation, and larger cohorts with long-term follow-up and longitudinal biopsies were deemed needed.

The patients had resection in Japan or China between 2014 and 2017. Histologic diagnosis of each case was confirmed independently by two lung cancer pathologists on H&E slides. For nucleic acid extraction, premalignant or tumor cells were enriched by macro-dissection following pathologic assessment. DNA was isolated from FFPE tissue using the AllPrep DNA/RNA FFPE Kit. Here the chain combines TRBV27 and TRBJ2-7; 11 bases in the junction line up with TRBD2. The receptor's source is a person between 55 and 69 years old with lung adenocarcinoma. The sequencing sample was made of FFPE minimally invasive lung adenocarcinoma tissue. This specimen's cell subset or site label, per the study, means: micro-invasive lung adenocarcinoma (MIA). Here the CDR3 is given as CASSFYSGRANEQYF. The DNA is TGTGCCAGCAGTTTTTATAGCGGGAGGGCGAACGAGCAGTACTTC.